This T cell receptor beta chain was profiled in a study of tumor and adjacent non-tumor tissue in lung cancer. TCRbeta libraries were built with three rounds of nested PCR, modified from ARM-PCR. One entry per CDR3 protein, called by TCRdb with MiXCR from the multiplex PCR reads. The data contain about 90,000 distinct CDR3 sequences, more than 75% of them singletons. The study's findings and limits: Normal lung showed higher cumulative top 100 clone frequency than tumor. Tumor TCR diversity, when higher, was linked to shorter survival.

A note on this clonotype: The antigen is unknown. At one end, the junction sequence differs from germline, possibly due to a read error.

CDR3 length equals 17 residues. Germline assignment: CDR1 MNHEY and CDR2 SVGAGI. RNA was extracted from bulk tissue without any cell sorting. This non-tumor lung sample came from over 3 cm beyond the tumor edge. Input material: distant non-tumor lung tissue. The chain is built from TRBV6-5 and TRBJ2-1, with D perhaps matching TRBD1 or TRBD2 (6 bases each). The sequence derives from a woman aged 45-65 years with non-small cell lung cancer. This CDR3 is CASRHASGRWRDNGQFF. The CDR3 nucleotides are TGTGCAAGCAGGCACGCCTCGGGGCGGTGGAGGGACAATGGGCAGTTCTTC.